These T cell receptor beta chains were read from a single sample in a study of blood T cells in healthy people across ages. TCRdb redid the calling of the 5' RACE reads with MiXCR, one entry per CDR3 protein. Of over 1.5 million distinct CDR3 sequences in the sample, 49% were seen once. The sequenced sample was blood. The source is a woman between 40 and 50 years old in good health. Each CDR3 is given with its conserved first and last residue. A D gene is named only where the DNA matches it firmly. Not every row has a clone size; where given, it reads once, few, many or a size class.

V: TRBV28
D: TRBD2
J: TRBJ2-3
size: few
length: 19
DNA: TGTGCCAGCAGTCTATGGACTAGCGGGGGGGGAGTTAGCACAGATACGCAGTATTTT
CDR3: CASSLWTSGGGVSTDTQYF

V: TRBV28
D: .
J: TRBJ1-1
size: .
length: 14
DNA: TGTGCCAGCAGTGCGCCATCGGGGTTTGCTGAAGCTTTCTTT
CDR3: CASSAPSGFAEAFF

V: TRBV29-1
D: TRBD2
J: TRBJ2-1
size: few
length: 13
DNA: TGCAGCGCTGCTAGCGGAGCCTACAATGAGCAGTTCTTC
CDR3: CSAASGAYNEQFF

V: TRBV28
D: TRBD1
J: TRBJ1-6
size: .
length: 15
DNA: TGTGCCAGCAGTAGAGGGACAGGACATAATTCACCCCTCCACTTT
CDR3: CASSRGTGHNSPLHF

V: TRBV5-1
D: .
J: TRBJ1-2
size: few
length: 14
DNA: TGCGCCAGCAGCCTCGACGAGGACCTCGAGGGCTACACCTTC
CDR3: CASSLDEDLEGYTF

V: TRBV6-5
D: TRBD2
J: TRBJ2-3
size: once
length: 13
DNA: TGTGCCAGCAGTTCCCCGGGACTACTAAGGCAGTATTTT
CDR3: CASSSPGLLRQYF

V: TRBV7-8
D: TRBD2
J: TRBJ2-7
size: .
length: 18
DNA: TGTGCCAGCAGCTTTAGATTAGCGGGGGCCAAAAGCTCCTACGAGCAGTACTTC
CDR3: CASSFRLAGAKSSYEQYF

V: TRBV20-1
D: .
J: TRBJ1-6
size: .
length: 16
DNA: TGCAGTGCTAGAGATAATTTGGCAGTTTATAATTCACCCCTCCACTTT
CDR3: CSARDNLAVYNSPLHF

V: TRBV6-5
D: TRBD1
J: TRBJ2-7
size: .
length: 14
DNA: TGTGCCAGCAGGAGGGGACAGGGATACTACGAGCAGTACTTC
CDR3: CASRRGQGYYEQYF

V: TRBV5-1
D: TRBD2
J: TRBJ2-7
size: few
length: 17
DNA: TGCGCCAGCAGCTTGGGGCCTAGCGGGGGGCCGAGCTACGAGCAGTACTTC
CDR3: CASSLGPSGGPSYEQYF

V: TRBV5-1
D: .
J: TRBJ1-3
size: .
length: 14
DNA: TGCGCCAGCAGCTTGGAATCCCCTGGAGACACCATATATTTT
CDR3: CASSLESPGDTIYF

V: TRBV4-3
D: .
J: TRBJ2-1
size: .
length: 14
DNA: TGCGCCAGCAGCCAAGAAGGGCTTGAGAGTGAGCAGTTCTTC
CDR3: CASSQEGLESEQFF

V: TRBV11-2
D: .
J: TRBJ2-7
size: .
length: 14
DNA: TGTGCCAGCAGCTTCAACCCAAGTGCCTACGAGCAGTACTTC
CDR3: CASSFNPSAYEQYF

V: TRBV29-1
D: .
J: TRBJ2-5
size: few
length: 12
DNA: TGCAGCGTTGCGCCTAGCATTGAGACCCAGTACTTC
CDR3: CSVAPSIETQYF

V: TRBV6-2/TRBV6-3
D: .
J: TRBJ1-1
size: .
length: 12
DNA: TGTGCCAGCAGTTACCCCCCACTAGAAGCTTTCTTT
CDR3: CASSYPPLEAFF

V: TRBV7-2
D: TRBD1
J: TRBJ2-1
size: .
length: 15
DNA: TGTGCCAGCAGCTTTCGACAGGGTTCAAGCAATGAGCAGTTCTTC
CDR3: CASSFRQGSSNEQFF

V: TRBV11-2
D: .
J: TRBJ2-5
size: .
length: 14
DNA: TGTGCCAGCAGCTTAGGGTCCTTATCAGAGACCCAGTACTTC
CDR3: CASSLGSLSETQYF

V: TRBV5-1
D: TRBD1
J: TRBJ1-1
size: once
length: 14
DNA: TGCGCCAGCAGCGCGCAGGACAGGGGCAGTGAAGCTTTCTTT
CDR3: CASSAQDRGSEAFF

V: TRBV6-2/TRBV6-3
D: TRBD1
J: TRBJ2-1
size: .
length: 15
DNA: TGTGCCAGCAGTGAGGGACAGGGAAACTACAATGAGCAGTTCTTC
CDR3: CASSEGQGNYNEQFF

V: TRBV7-3
D: TRBD2
J: TRBJ2-3
size: .
length: 17
DNA: TGTGCCAGCAGCTCCAGGCCCCGGGGGGAGAGTACAGATACGCAGTATTTT
CDR3: CASSSRPRGESTDTQYF

V: TRBV6-5
D: .
J: TRBJ2-7
size: .
length: 17
DNA: TGTGCCAGCAGTTACGGGCCGCCAACCAGCTCCTACAATGAGCAGTACTTC
CDR3: CASSYGPPTSSYNEQYF

V: TRBV25-1
D: TRBD2
J: TRBJ2-1
size: few
length: 17
DNA: TGTGCCAGCAGCCCGTTCGGACTAGCGGGAAACCACAATGAGCAGTTCTTC
CDR3: CASSPFGLAGNHNEQFF

V: TRBV7-2
D: TRBD1
J: TRBJ1-1
size: .
length: 14
DNA: TGTGCCAGCAGCTTAGGTATGACAGGGACTGAAGCTTTCTTT
CDR3: CASSLGMTGTEAFF

V: TRBV6-2/TRBV6-3
D: .
J: TRBJ2-1
size: few
length: 14
DNA: TGTGCCAGCAGTTACGGGGTCCCCTACAATGAGCAGTTCTTC
CDR3: CASSYGVPYNEQFF

V: TRBV3-1
D: .
J: TRBJ1-5
size: .
length: 14
DNA: TGTGCCAGCAGCCAAGGCGTCCTAAATCAGCCCCAGCATTTT
CDR3: CASSQGVLNQPQHF

V: TRBV6-2/TRBV6-3
D: .
J: TRBJ2-3
size: .
length: 13
DNA: TGTGCCAGCAACCCCTGGGGCACAGATACGCAGTATTTT
CDR3: CASNPWGTDTQYF

V: TRBV5-1
D: .
J: TRBJ2-5
size: few
length: 11
DNA: TGCGCCAGCGGACTCCAAGAGACCCAGTACTTC
CDR3: CASGLQETQYF

V: TRBV20-1
D: .
J: TRBJ1-1
size: .
length: 15
DNA: TGCAGTGCTAGAGTGGGCAGCCACATGAACACTGAAGCTTTCTTT
CDR3: CSARVGSHMNTEAFF

V: TRBV4-2
D: TRBD2
J: TRBJ2-7
size: .
length: 17
DNA: TGTGCCAGCAGCCAAGATGGTTTGGGGGGGAGGTACAATGAGCAGTACTTC
CDR3: CASSQDGLGGRYNEQYF

V: TRBV12-3/TRBV12-4
D: .
J: TRBJ2-7
size: .
length: 14
DNA: TGTGCCAGCAGCTTCGGGACTCTGGGCTACGAGCAGTACTTC
CDR3: CASSFGTLGYEQYF

V: TRBV5-6
D: .
J: TRBJ2-1
size: .
length: 13
DNA: TGTGCCAGCAGCTGGGGGGTCGGGGATGAGCAGTTCTTC
CDR3: CASSWGVGDEQFF

V: TRBV12-3/TRBV12-4
D: .
J: TRBJ2-1
size: few
length: 13
DNA: TGTGCCCTGGTTGGGGGAACTTACAATGAGCAGTTCTTC
CDR3: CALVGGTYNEQFF

V: TRBV11-2
D: .
J: TRBJ2-3
size: .
length: 17
DNA: TGTGCCAGCAGCCCCTTGCTGGTCAGCTATCGCAGGGATACGCAGTATTTT
CDR3: CASSPLLVSYRRDTQYF

V: TRBV10-3
D: TRBD2
J: TRBJ2-3
size: .
length: 18
DNA: TGTGCCATCAGTGAGTCCTGGACTAGCGGGGGAACCACAGATACGCAGTATTTT
CDR3: CAISESWTSGGTTDTQYF

V: TRBV20-1
D: TRBD2
J: TRBJ2-3
size: .
length: 16
DNA: TGCAGTGCTAGAGACAGACTAGCGGGGTCCACAGATACGCAGTATTTT
CDR3: CSARDRLAGSTDTQYF

V: TRBV4-2
D: .
J: TRBJ1-1
size: .
length: 13
DNA: TGTGCCAGCAGCCAAGACAGGTACACTGAAGCTTTCTTT
CDR3: CASSQDRYTEAFF

V: TRBV7-3
D: .
J: TRBJ1-2
size: few
length: 13
DNA: TGTGCCAGCAGCTTAACGGGTTCGGATGGCTACACCTTC
CDR3: CASSLTGSDGYTF

V: TRBV4-3
D: .
J: TRBJ2-7
size: .
length: 15
DNA: TGCGCCAGCAGCCAAGGTGGTGGTTCCTACAATGAGCAGTACTTC
CDR3: CASSQGGGSYNEQYF

V: TRBV21-1
D: .
J: TRBJ2-1
size: few
length: 15
DNA: TGTGCCAGCAGCAATAGGACTAGCGAATACAATGAGCAGTTCTTC
CDR3: CASSNRTSEYNEQFF

V: TRBV11-2
D: TRBD1
J: TRBJ2-3
size: .
length: 16
DNA: TGTGCCAGCAGCTTAACCCAGGGGGTGAGCGCAGATACGCAGTATTTT
CDR3: CASSLTQGVSADTQYF